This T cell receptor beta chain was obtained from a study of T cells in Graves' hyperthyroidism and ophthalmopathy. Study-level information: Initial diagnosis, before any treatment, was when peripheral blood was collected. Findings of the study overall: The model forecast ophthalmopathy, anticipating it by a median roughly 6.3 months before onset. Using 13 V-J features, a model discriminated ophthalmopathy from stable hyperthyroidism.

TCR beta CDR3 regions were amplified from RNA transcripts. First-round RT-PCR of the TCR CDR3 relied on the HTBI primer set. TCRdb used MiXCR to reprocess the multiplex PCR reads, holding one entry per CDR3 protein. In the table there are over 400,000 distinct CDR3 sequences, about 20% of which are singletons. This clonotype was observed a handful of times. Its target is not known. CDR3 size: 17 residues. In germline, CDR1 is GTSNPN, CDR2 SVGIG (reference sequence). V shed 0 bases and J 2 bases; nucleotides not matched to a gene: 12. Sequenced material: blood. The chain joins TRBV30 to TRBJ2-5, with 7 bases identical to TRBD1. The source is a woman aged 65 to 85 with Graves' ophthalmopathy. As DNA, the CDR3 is TGTGCCTGGAGTGTACGTGTGAGTCCGGGACAGCAAGAGACCCAGTACTTC. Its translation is CAWSVRVSPGQQETQYF.